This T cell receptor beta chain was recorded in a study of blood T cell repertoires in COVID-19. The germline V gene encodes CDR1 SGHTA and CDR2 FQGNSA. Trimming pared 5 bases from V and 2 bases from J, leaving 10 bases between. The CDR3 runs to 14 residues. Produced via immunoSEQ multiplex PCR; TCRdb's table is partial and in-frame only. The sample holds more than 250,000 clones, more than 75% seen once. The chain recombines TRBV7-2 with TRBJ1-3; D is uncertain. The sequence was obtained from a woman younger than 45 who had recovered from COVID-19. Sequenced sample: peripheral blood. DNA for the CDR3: TGTGCCAGCAGCGGTCGGGTGGCTGGAAACACCATATATTTT. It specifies CASSGRVAGNTIYF.